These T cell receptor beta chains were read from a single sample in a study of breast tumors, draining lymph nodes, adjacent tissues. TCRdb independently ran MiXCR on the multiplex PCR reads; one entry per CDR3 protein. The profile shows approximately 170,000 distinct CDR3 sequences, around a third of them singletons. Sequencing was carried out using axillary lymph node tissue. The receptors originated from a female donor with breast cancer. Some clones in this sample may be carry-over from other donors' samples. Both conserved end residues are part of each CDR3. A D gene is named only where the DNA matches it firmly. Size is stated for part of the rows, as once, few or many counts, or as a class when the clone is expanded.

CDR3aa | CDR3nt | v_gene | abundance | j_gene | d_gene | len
CASSNSYNEQFF | TGTGCCAGCAGTAACTCCTACAATGAGCAGTTCTTC | TRBV27 | many | TRBJ2-1 | - | 12
CASSLTRDRGQSGELFF | TGTGCCAGCAGCTTAACCCGGGACAGGGGGCAAAGCGGGGAGCTGTTTTTT | TRBV7-2 | many | TRBJ2-2 | TRBD1 | 17
CASSSSTGGKTAEQYF | TGTGCCAGTAGTAGCTCGACAGGGGGCAAAACCGCCGAGCAGTACTTC | TRBV19 | many | TRBJ2-7 | TRBD1 | 16
CASRGGPDSYEQYF | TGTGCCAGCAGGGGAGGGCCCGACTCCTACGAGCAGTACTTC | TRBV11-2 | - | TRBJ2-7 | TRBD2 | 14
CSARDRGRSANTIYF | TGCAGTGCTAGAGATAGAGGACGGTCTGCAAACACCATATACTTT | TRBV20-1 | - | TRBJ1-3 | - | 15
CSARDLAGGVYEQYF | TGCAGTGCTAGAGATCTAGCGGGAGGTGTCTACGAGCAGTACTTC | TRBV20-1 | many | TRBJ2-7 | TRBD2 | 15
CSARDLARGVMNTEAFF | TGCAGTGCTAGAGATCTTGCCAGGGGCGTTATGAACACTGAAGCTTTCTTT | TRBV20-1 | - | TRBJ1-1 | - | 17
CASSAMERETQHF | TGTGCCAGCAGTGCGATGGAGCGGGAGACCCAGCATTTT | TRBV2 | - | TRBJ1-5 | - | 13
CASSGTASGETQYF | TGTGCCAGCAGCGGGACGGCGTCGGGAGAGACCCAGTACTTC | TRBV6-1 | - | TRBJ2-5 | - | 14
CASSYSWQHTEAFF | TGTGCCAGCAGTTACTCCTGGCAGCACACTGAAGCTTTCTTT | TRBV6-2/TRBV6-3 | - | TRBJ1-1 | - | 14
CASSQGPGTYEQYF | TGTGCCAGCAGCCAAGGTCCCGGTACCTACGAGCAGTACTTC | TRBV3-1 | few | TRBJ2-7 | - | 14
CASSIDREESYGYTGELFF | TGTGCCAGCAGCATCGACAGGGAAGAGAGCTATGGCTACACCGGGGAGCTGTTTTTT | TRBV2 | - | TRBJ2-2 | TRBD1 | 19
CASSPSGNTEAFF | TGTGCCAGCAGCCCGAGTGGGAACACTGAAGCTTTCTTT | TRBV7-2 | few | TRBJ1-1 | - | 13
CASSLGGGNTDTQYF | TGTGCCAGCAGCTTGGGTGGGGGGAACACAGATACGCAGTATTTT | TRBV5-4 | many | TRBJ2-3 | - | 15
CASSLLGQGNTIYF | TGTGCCAGCAGCTTGCTTGGACAGGGAAACACCATATATTTT | TRBV5-4 | many | TRBJ1-3 | - | 14
CATSENPSGVRFTQYF | TGTGCCACCAGTGAGAACCCTAGCGGGGTAAGATTTACGCAGTATTTT | TRBV24-1 | many | TRBJ2-3 | TRBD2 | 16
CASGREQYF | TGTGCCAGCGGGCGCGAGCAGTACTTC | TRBV6-2/TRBV6-3 | many | TRBJ2-7 | - | 9
CSARDAGVASNQPQHF | TGCAGTGCTAGAGATGCCGGGGTAGCGAGCAATCAGCCCCAGCATTTT | TRBV20-1 | many | TRBJ1-5 | - | 16
CASAGTGTEKLFF | TGTGCCAGCGCCGGGACAGGGACGGAAAAACTGTTTTTT | TRBV19 | many | TRBJ1-4 | TRBD1 | 13
CSARGYHNEQFF | TGCAGTGCTCGGGGCTACCACAATGAGCAGTTCTTC | TRBV20-1 | - | TRBJ2-1 | - | 12
CASSPLGTQHEKLFF | TGTGCCAGCAGCCCCCTCGGGACTCAACATGAAAAACTGTTTTTT | TRBV14 | many | TRBJ1-4 | - | 15
CASSGGVKFQETQYF | TGCGCCAGCAGTGGGGGGGTAAAGTTCCAAGAGACCCAGTACTTC | TRBV10-1 | many | TRBJ2-5 | - | 15
CASSTEKGRYEQYF | TGTGCCAGCAGCACGGAGAAGGGGCGGTACGAGCAGTACTTC | TRBV3-1 | many | TRBJ2-7 | - | 14
CSARDLRTGANVLTF | TGCAGTGCTAGAGATCTGCGGACAGGGGCCAACGTCCTGACTTTC | TRBV20-1 | - | TRBJ2-6 | - | 15
CSVITGDTGELFF | TGCAGCGTGATTACAGGAGACACCGGGGAGCTGTTTTTT | TRBV29-1 | many | TRBJ2-2 | - | 13
CASSSSVGTNEKLFF | TGTGCCAGCAGCTCCTCCGTGGGCACTAATGAAAAACTGTTTTTT | TRBV7-9 | - | TRBJ1-4 | - | 15
CASRSSGSVYEQYF | TGTGCCAGCAGGTCTAGCGGGAGCGTCTACGAGCAGTACTTC | TRBV28 | few | TRBJ2-7 | TRBD2 | 14
CASSQETDTQYF | TGTGCCAGCAGCCAAGAAACAGATACGCAGTATTTT | TRBV4-2 | many | TRBJ2-3 | - | 12